This T cell receptor beta chain is from a study of T cells in women clearing cervical HPV infection. Study findings and constraints: CIN3+ cases had significantly higher TCR richness than controls; evenness did not differ. Timing of associations relative to infection is unclear; T-cell subsets were not isolated.

This clone is medium-sized by frequency. The antigen is unknown. The read ends 3 residues early relative to the CDR3; the germline J gene fills the gap. MY09/MY11 PCR detected cervical HPV DNA; dot-blot assigned genotypes. This CDR3 contains 14 residues. Per germline, CDR1 SGHTA and CDR2 FQGNSA. V lost 6 bases to trimming and J lost 6 bases, with 14 bases between them. Only in-frame clones appear in the TCRdb table, and some are missing; sequencing was by immunoSEQ multiplex PCR. Its table records roughly 20,000 clones. The sequence was collected from a woman aged 18 to 75 with a cervical HPV16 infection that either progressed to CIN3+ or cleared (not recorded which). The sample taken for sequencing was blood buffy coat. This chain connects TRBV7-2 to TRBJ2-2; TRBD1 is a possible D gene (5 bases). The CDR3 sequence: CASRFERGSGELFF. CDR3 DNA, as far as it was read: TGTGCCAGCAGATTCGAAAGGGGATCCGGGGAG.